This T cell receptor beta chain was retrieved from a study of cytomegalovirus exposure and HLA in healthy donors. V lost 4 bases and J lost 5; bases outside the gene matches: 7. CDR1 and CDR2 from the germline V gene are GTSNPN and SVGIG (reference sequence). CDR3 length: 15 amino acids. Libraries were prepared by immunoSEQ multiplex PCR; TCRdb keeps only in-frame clonotypes and omits some of them. The table includes 150,000 to 200,000 clones, 85% detected once. Turning to this clone: Its matching antigen is unknown.

Study-wide results and caveats: Among the CMV-associated chains, a few were confirmed in vitro as specific for CMV antigens.

V usage is TRBV30 and J usage is TRBJ2-1; 11 nucleotides agree with TRBD2. This receptor was taken from a man younger than 30 in good health and CMV-seropositive. Sequencing used PBMCs. The CDR3 here is CAWNIGTSGHNEQFF. CDR3 bases: TGTGCCTGGAATATCGGGACTAGCGGCCACAATGAGCAGTTCTTC.